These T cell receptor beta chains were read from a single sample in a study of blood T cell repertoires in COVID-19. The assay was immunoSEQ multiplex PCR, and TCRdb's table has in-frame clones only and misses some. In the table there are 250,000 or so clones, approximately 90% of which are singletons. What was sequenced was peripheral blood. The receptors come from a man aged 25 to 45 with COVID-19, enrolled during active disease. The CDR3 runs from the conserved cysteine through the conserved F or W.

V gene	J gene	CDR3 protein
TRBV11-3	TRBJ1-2	CASSAPGGGGYTF
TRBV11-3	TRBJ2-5	CASSPGKDRRETQYF
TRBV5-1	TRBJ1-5	CASSRDGTSNQPQHF
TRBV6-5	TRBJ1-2	CASSRRQGARGYTF
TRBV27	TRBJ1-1	CASSPRLGQGPTEAFF
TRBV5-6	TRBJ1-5	CASSSAGTSNQPQHF
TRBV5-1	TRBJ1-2	CASSLMTGGDGYTF
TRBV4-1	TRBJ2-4	CASSQGLGIQYF
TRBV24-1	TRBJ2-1	CATSETGTGVDNEQFF
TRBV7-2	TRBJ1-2	CASSLNSGGRGYTF
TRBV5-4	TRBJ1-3	CASSLGGTANSGNTIYF
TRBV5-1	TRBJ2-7	CASSPVGTGRYEQYF
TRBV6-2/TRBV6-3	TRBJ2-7	CASSQQAYEQYF
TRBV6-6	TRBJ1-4	CASRTASGFREKLFF
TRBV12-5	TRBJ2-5	CASGLEAGSSQYF
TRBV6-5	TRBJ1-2	CATGNSPNYGYTF
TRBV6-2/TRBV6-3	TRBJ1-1	CASSYSSPRMNTEAFF
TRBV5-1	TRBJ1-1	CASSLAGGEAFF
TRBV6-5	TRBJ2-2	CASSHRGLNTGELFF
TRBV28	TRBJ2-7	CASSWTFNGEQYF
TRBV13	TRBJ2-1	CASSWDRGRIYNEQFF
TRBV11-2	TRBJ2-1	CASSFSGFPANEQFF
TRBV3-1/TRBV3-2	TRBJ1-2	CASSSPGQGRNGYTF
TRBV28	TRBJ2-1	CASSGPGQGGDEQFF
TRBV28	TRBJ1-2	CASKDQMSTGYGYTF
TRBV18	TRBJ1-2	CASSPDRVRYGYTF
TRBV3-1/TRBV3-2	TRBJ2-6	CASSQGFGIYSGANVLTF
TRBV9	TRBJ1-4	CASSYGSTTNEKLFF
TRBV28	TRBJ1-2	CASSFGTKGYGYTF
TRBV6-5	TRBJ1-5	CASRQGLGNQPQHF
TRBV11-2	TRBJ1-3	CASSLVGTVAGNTIYF
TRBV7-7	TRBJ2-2	CASSLGWDRSRTGELFF
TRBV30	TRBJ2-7	CAWKGDTAYEQYF
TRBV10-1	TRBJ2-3	CASPGGETGPDTQYF
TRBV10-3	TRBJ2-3	CAINRAREDTQYF
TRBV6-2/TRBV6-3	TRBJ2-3	CASSYTDTGGPDTQYF
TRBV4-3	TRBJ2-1	CASSLGLAGYNEQFF
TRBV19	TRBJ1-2	CASSPQGTQHYGYTF
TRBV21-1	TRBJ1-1	CASSKGTGGFFNTEAFF
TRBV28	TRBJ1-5	CASVVGGGQPQHF
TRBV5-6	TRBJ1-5	CASSSWTVYQPQHF
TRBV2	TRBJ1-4	CASSEREGGGKLFF
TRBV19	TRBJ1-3	CASSFRAGNTIYF
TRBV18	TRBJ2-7	CASSPTGTYEQYF
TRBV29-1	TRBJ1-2	CSAWTGPGYTF
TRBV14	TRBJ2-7	CASSRISGAREYF
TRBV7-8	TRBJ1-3	CASSPRRDRGLDSGNTIYF
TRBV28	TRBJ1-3	CASSTRTGPGNTIYF
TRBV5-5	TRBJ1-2	CASSLTGRGGYTF
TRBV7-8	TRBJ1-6	CASSFVQGSYNSPLHF
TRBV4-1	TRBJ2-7	CASSLHHPGTYEQYF
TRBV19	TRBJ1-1	CASSPGWGVRNTEAFF
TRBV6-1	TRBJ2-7	CASSENRRHEQYF
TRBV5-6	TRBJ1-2	CASSPGQGVNYGYTF
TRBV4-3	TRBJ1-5	CASSSGEGQPQHF
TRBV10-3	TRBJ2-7	CAISDLAGDTYEQYF